Each of the 30 T cell receptor beta chains below was sequenced from the same sample in a study of blood T cell repertoires in COVID-19. The table came from immunoSEQ multiplex PCR; TCRdb's copy has only in-frame clones and leaves some out. The table has fewer than 200,000 clones, about nine tenths seen once. Sequenced material: peripheral blood. The receptors were sampled from a man aged 25-45 years with COVID-19, enrolled during active disease.

This clone appeared once. This sequence joins TRBV10-3 and TRBJ1-5; the match to TRBD1 covers 9 bases. V dropped 10 bases and J dropped 0; count of bases not matched to a gene: 13. The CDR3 is 17 residues long. Germline assignment: CDR1 ENHRY and CDR2 SYGVKD. The CDR3 spells CATCDTGGPYSNQPQHF. The CDR3 DNA follows: TGTGCCACCTGTGATACAGGGGGCCCATATAGCAATCAGCCCCAGCATTTT.

The genes are TRBV18 and TRBJ2-3; no firm D call. The V and J ends lost 4 bases and 2 bases respectively, with 10 bases between them. This CDR3 is built from 14 residues. Germline loops: CDR1 KGHSH, CDR2 LQKENI. CDR3 coding DNA: TGTGCCAGCTCACAATTGGCACCCACAGATACGCAGTATTTT. This gives the protein CASSQLAPTDTQYF.

The chain has TRBV10-3 and TRBJ2-7; 8 positions agree with TRBD1. V was pared by 0 bases and J by 5 bases, with 9 bases of the junction left unmatched. There are 16 residues in the CDR3. Germline-derived CDR1 and CDR2 are ENHRY and SYGVKD. The CDR3 DNA sequence: TGTGCCATCAGTGAGTCTGAGAGGACAGGGTACCACGAGCAGTACTTC. It specifies CAISESERTGYHEQYF.

The chain joins TRBV6-1 to TRBJ2-7; 8 bases align to TRBD2. Per the germline V gene, CDR1 is MNHNS and CDR2 is SASEGT. The CDR3 totals 14 residues. Losses at the gene ends were 1 base for V and 10 bases for J; bases not matched to a gene: 9. The CDR3 nucleotides read TGTGCCAGCAGTGAAGGTTCAGGACTAGCTCAACAGTACTTC. It encodes CASSEGSGLAQQYF.

This chain uses TRBV2 with TRBJ1-5; D possibly corresponds to TRBD1 (5 bases). V was clipped by 3 bases and J by 0 bases, with 12 bases between them. Germline V gives CDR1 SNHLY, CDR2 FYNNEI. The CDR3 sequence is 16 residues long. CDR3 coding DNA: TGTGCCAGCAGTGATCAAGCGGGGGATAGCAATCAGCCCCAGCATTTT. Protein product: CASSDQAGDSNQPQHF.

The chain couples TRBV25-1 to TRBJ2-1; the match to TRBD2 covers 9 bases. This CDR3 has 15 residues. The junction had 13 bases not matched to a gene; V was cut back by 8 bases and J by 8 bases. In germline, CDR1 is MGHDK, CDR2 SYGVNS. CDR3: CASHGSGRLSYEQFF. As DNA, the CDR3 is TGTGCCAGCCACGGAAGCGGGAGGTTAAGCTATGAGCAGTTCTTC.

This rearrangement joins TRBV15 to TRBJ1-2; tentatively, D is TRBD1 (5 bases). Trimming stripped 0 bases from V and 8 bases from J, with 16 bases between. Germline CDR1 and CDR2: LNHNV and YYDKDF (reference sequence). CDR3 length: 15 residues. The CDR3 DNA follows: TGTGCCACCAGCAGAGATCGGTTGGACATGGGAGGCTACACCTTC. It is translated as CATSRDRLDMGGYTF.

The chain uses TRBV9 and TRBJ2-3, with a weak D call TRBD1 (6 bases). The CDR3 is 14 residues long. Deletions cut 0 bases from V and 3 bases from J, with 8 bases between. Per germline, CDR1 SGDLS and CDR2 YYNGEE. The CDR3 sequence: CASSVGQGTDTQYF. CDR3 in DNA: TGTGCCAGCAGCGTAGGGCAGGGGACAGATACGCAGTATTTT. Complete variable domain (other parts from reference TRBV9 and TRBJ2-3): DSGVTQTPKHLITATGQRVTLRCSPRSGDLSVYWYQQSLDQGLQFLIQYYNGEERAKGNILERFSAQQFPDLHSELNLSSLELGDSALYFCASSVGQGTDTQYFGPGTRLTVL.

The chain recombines TRBV19 with TRBJ2-3, with 13 bases identical to TRBD2. J lost 6 bases, V lost 5 bases, and 5 bases had no gene match. Germline V gene lookup returns CDR1 LNHDA and CDR2 SQIVND (reference sequence). This CDR3 is built from 15 residues. The CDR3 sequence is CASSGLAGVLDTQYF. The CDR3 nucleotides are TGTGCCAGTAGTGGACTAGCGGGGGTATTGGATACGCAGTATTTT. Full variable domain (missing parts from reference TRBV19 and TRBJ2-3): DGGITQSPKYLFRKEGQNVTLSCEQNLNHDAMYWYRQDPGQGLRLIYYSQIVNDFQKGDIAEGYSVSREKKESFPLTVTSAQKNPTAFYLCASSGLAGVLDTQYFGPGTRLTVL.

The rearrangement joins TRBV20-1 to TRBJ1-6, with no clear D. CDR3 size: 14 residues. The V end lost 3 bases, the J end lost 3 bases, and 9 bases lay between the germline ends. Germline V gene sequence: CDR1 DFQATT, CDR2 SNEGSKA (reference sequence). DNA for the CDR3: TGCAGTGCTAGTAACCAGTTCTATAATTCACCCCTCCACTTT. It is translated as CSASNQFYNSPLHF.

V gene TRBV11-2 combines with J gene TRBJ2-5; 8 bases fit TRBD2. The CDR3 loop spans 11 amino acids. The V and J ends lost 4 bases and 13 bases, in that order; junction bases with no gene match: 5. Germline V lookup: CDR1 SGHAT, CDR2 FQNNGV. This CDR3 is CASSYGTRWYF. The CDR3 DNA follows: TGTGCCAGCAGCTATGGGACTAGATGGTACTTC.

This rearrangement joins TRBV4-3 to TRBJ1-2; D unresolved. The CDR3 consists of 15 residues. The V end lost 0 bases, the J end lost 3 bases, and 11 bases lay between the germline ends. Germline CDR1 reads LGHNA; CDR2 reads YSLEER. Written as DNA, the CDR3 is TGCGCCAGCAGCCAAGAATGGCAGGACTACTATGGCTACACCTTC. Residues: CASSQEWQDYYGYTF.

The chain joins TRBV5-8 to TRBJ2-3; the D is unclear. Trimming took off 0 bases at V and 4 bases at J, with 6 bases between the two ends. The germline CDR1 and CDR2 sequences are SGHTS and YDEGEE. The CDR3 runs to 13 residues. CDR3 sequence reads: CASSLVYSDTQYF. CDR3 DNA: TGTGCCAGCAGCTTGGTTTATTCAGATACGCAGTATTTT.

V usage is TRBV7-2 and J usage is TRBJ1-1; no clear D gene. Germline CDR1 SGHTA, CDR2 FQGNSA. V was shortened by 3 bases and J by 3 bases, with 8 bases between the two germline ends. This CDR3 is 13 amino acids long. The CDR3 spells CASSFLQHTEAFF. The DNA for the CDR3 is TGTGCCAGCAGCTTCTTACAGCACACTGAAGCTTTCTTT.

With regard to this clone: Sequence at one end of the junction differs from germline and may be a read error. The chain links TRBV12-3 or TRBV12-4 to TRBJ2-2; possibly TRBD1 for D (5 bases). The CDR3 sequence is 13 residues long. The chain's CDR3 is CASTLRGSGELFF. The CDR3 coding sequence is TGTGCCAGCACTTTAAGGGGATCCGGGGAGCTGTTTTTT.

This chain joins TRBV5-6 and TRBJ2-1; D may be TRBD2 (5 bases). Trimming stripped 1 base from V and 7 bases from J, with 18 bases between. Germline CDR1 reads SGHDT; CDR2 reads YYEEEE. The CDR3 covers 16 residues. In nucleotides, the CDR3 is TGTGCCAGCAGCTTGTGGGGTGAGGGATGGAGGAATGAGCAGTTCTTC. This sequence encodes CASSLWGEGWRNEQFF.

The V and J genes are TRBV11-2 and TRBJ1-2; D not certain. The CDR3 runs to 15 residues. Germline CDR1 and CDR2: SGHAT and FQNNGV. V dropped 1 base and J dropped 6 bases, with 15 bases sitting between them. The chain's CDR3 is CASSLGPGQMDGYTF. In DNA, the CDR3 is TGTGCCAGCAGCTTAGGTCCGGGTCAGATGGATGGCTACACCTTC. Filled out from reference TRBV11-2 and TRBJ1-2, the complete variable domain reads EAGVAQSPRYKIIEKRQSVAFWCNPISGHATLYWYQQILGQGPKLLIQFQNNGVVDDSQLPKDRFSAERLKGVDSTLKIQPAKLEDSAVYLCASSLGPGQMDGYTFGSGTRLTVV.

V gene TRBV7-9 combines with J gene TRBJ1-1, with D perhaps TRBD1 (6 bases). Germline CDR1 and CDR2: SEHNR and FQNEAQ (reference sequence). CDR3 length equals 14 residues. V was clipped by 2 bases and J by 3 bases, with 10 bases between them. The CDR3 DNA is TGTGCCAGCAGCTTACAGGGGCAGGACACTGAAGCTTTCTTT. This gives the protein CASSLQGQDTEAFF.

This rearrangement joins TRBV13 to TRBJ1-1; TRBD1 matches 10 bases. V gave up 0 bases and J gave up 5 bases; unmatched junction bases: 3. The V gene's germline CDR1 is PRHDT and CDR2 FYEKMQ (reference sequence). The CDR3 is 15 residues long. The CDR3 DNA is TGTGCCAGCAGCTTAGGTGGGACAGGGGTAACTGAAGCTTTCTTT. Protein product: CASSLGGTGVTEAFF.

The chain is built from TRBV5-1 and TRBJ1-1, with 8 positions matching TRBD1. The CDR3 extends over 17 amino acids. V trimming: 4 bases; J trimming: 4 bases; junction bases outside the gene matches: 15. The germline V gene encodes CDR1 SGHRS and CDR2 YFSETQ. The CDR3 sequence is CASSRTGSEISVTEAFF. As DNA, the CDR3 is TGCGCCAGCAGCAGGACAGGGAGCGAGATCTCTGTCACTGAAGCTTTCTTT.

V gene TRBV4-2 combines with J gene TRBJ2-1; TRBD2 agrees at 9 bases. The germline V gene encodes CDR1 LGHNA and CDR2 YNFKEQ. CDR3 length: 17 residues. V gave up 1 base and J gave up 10 bases; unmatched junction bases: 14. CDR3 loop: CASSQVANSGSSREQFF. CDR3 nucleotide sequence: TGTGCCAGCAGCCAAGTGGCGAATAGCGGGAGTAGTCGGGAGCAGTTCTTC.

The J gene is TRBJ2-1, the V gene TRBV6-6, with 7 bases identical to TRBD1. The CDR3 runs to 14 residues. CDR1 is MNHNY, CDR2 SVGAGI, per germline (reference sequence). After removal of 4 bases from V and 6 bases from J, the junction contained 6 bases not matched to a gene. The CDR3: CASSFSTGSNEQFF. The CDR3 bases are TGTGCCAGCAGTTTTTCGACAGGGAGCAATGAGCAGTTCTTC.

This chain links TRBV5-1 with TRBJ2-2, with unresolved D. V lost 0 bases and J lost 1, with 13 bases in between. Per germline, CDR1 SGHRS and CDR2 YFSETQ. The CDR3 extends over 17 amino acids. CDR3: CASSLAGGTLNTGELFF. The CDR3 DNA reads TGCGCCAGCAGCTTGGCCGGCGGTACTTTGAACACCGGGGAGCTGTTTTTT.

The rearrangement links TRBV19 to TRBJ1-1; maybe TRBD1 (6 bases). The CDR3 spans 15 residues. V was clipped by 5 bases and J by 0 bases, with 13 bases between them. Germline V gene lookup returns CDR1 LNHDA and CDR2 SQIVND (reference sequence). CDR3: CASSPGVFLNTEAFF. The CDR3 bases are TGTGCCAGTAGTCCAGGGGTCTTCTTGAACACTGAAGCTTTCTTT.

This clone was counted between two and nine times. Germline is not matched at one junction end, which may reflect a read error. V is TRBV20-1 and J is TRBJ1-2; TRBD1 matches 7 bases. The CDR3 contains 11 residues. Germline values: CDR1 DFQATT, CDR2 SNEGSKA (reference sequence). The CDR3 coding sequence is TGCAGTGCTGGGGACAGTTTTGCTACCGGCTTC. Translated, it gives CSAGDSFATGF.

The chain employs TRBV7-2 and TRBJ2-4, with a possible D match to TRBD1 (6 bases). V gave up 1 base and J gave up 6 bases, with 10 bases separating them. Germline values: CDR1 SGHTA, CDR2 FQGNSA. The CDR3 sequence is 14 residues long. CDR3 DNA: TGTGCCAGCAGCTTAGACAGGGCCCCAAACATTCAGTACTTC. Translated: CASSLDRAPNIQYF. Looking up the rest from reference TRBV7-2 and TRBJ2-4 gives the full variable domain: GAGVSQSPSNKVTEKGKDVELRCDPISGHTALYWYRQSLGQGLEFLIYFQGNSAPDKSGLPSDRFSAERTGGSVSTLTIQRTQQEDSAVYLCASSLDRAPNIQYFGAGTRLSVL.

The CDR3 DNA sequence: TGTGCCACCAGTGACCCGGGACAGGGGGACAATCAGCCCCAGCATTTT. The encoded protein is CATSDPGQGDNQPQHF. The chain recombines TRBV24-1 with TRBJ1-5; 11 nucleotides align to TRBD1. The CDR3 is 16 residues long. The germline gives CDR1 KGHDR, CDR2 SFDVKD. J lost 3 bases, V lost 4 bases, and 4 bases had no gene match.

The chain recombines TRBV6-5 with TRBJ2-3; 9 bases map to TRBD2. The CDR3 covers 13 residues. V lost 8 bases to trimming and J lost 6 bases; unmatched junction nucleotides: 6. Germline CDR1 MNHEY, CDR2 SVGAGI. For the CDR3, the DNA is TGTGCCAGCCGAGAGCGGGGGGCGGATACGCAGTATTTT. Its translation: CASRERGADTQYF.

The chain links TRBV4-3 to TRBJ2-3, with 11 bases aligning to TRBD2. The V gene end was trimmed by 4 bases and the J gene end by 5 bases; junction bases not matched to a gene: 8. The CDR3 is 16 amino acids. Germline CDR1 LGHNA, CDR2 YSLEER. CDR3 nucleotides: TGCGCCAGCAGCCTACGGCTAGCGGGAGGTAAAGATACGCAGTATTTT. Amino acids: CASSLRLAGGKDTQYF.

The chain has TRBV6-2 or TRBV6-3 and TRBJ1-6; no definite D call. Trimming removed 2 bases at V and 0 bases at J, with 14 bases between. CDR3 length: 18 amino acids. The V gene's germline CDR1 is MNHEY and CDR2 SVGEGT. The CDR3 protein is CASSYPESGSSYNSPLHF. The CDR3 bases are TGTGCCAGCAGTTACCCTGAGTCGGGAAGCTCCTATAATTCACCCCTCCACTTT.